These T cell receptor beta chains were read from a single sample in a study of shared clonotypes between healthy human individuals. Data came from immunoSEQ multiplex PCR; TCRdb stores just in-frame clones and leaves some out. The sample contains over 1.4 million clones, roughly 95% of which appear only once. Sequencing was carried out using naive CD4+ T cells sorted from blood. The receptor set was obtained from a man aged 30-40 years in good health. CDR3s include the opening cysteine and the closing phenylalanine or tryptophan. A D gene is named only where the DNA matches it firmly. Clone size is given for some rows only: seen once, a few or many times, or a class if the clone is expanded.

TRBV5-1,NA,15,TRBJ1-3,TRBD1,TGCGCCAGCAGCCCTGGGGGGACAGCCAGCCACACCATATATTTT,CASSPGGTASHTIYF
TRBV18,NA,14,TRBJ2-3,NA,TGTGCCAGCTCACCAAAGTCACTCACAGATACGCAGTATTTT,CASSPKSLTDTQYF
TRBV5-6,NA,13,TRBJ1-5,NA,TGTGCCAGCAGCAGCGGTAGGACTCAGCCCCAGCATTTT,CASSSGRTQPQHF
TRBV28,NA,14,TRBJ2-4,NA,TGTGCCAGCGGAGAAATCCTAGCCAAAAACATTCAGTACTTC,CASGEILAKNIQYF
TRBV4-2,NA,13,TRBJ2-1,TRBD1,TGTGCCAGCACCGTTCCAGGGGGCAATGAGCAGTTCTTC,CASTVPGGNEQFF
TRBV28,NA,14,TRBJ2-2,NA,TGTGCCAGCCGAAAGTACACGAACACCGGGGAGCTGTTTTTT,CASRKYTNTGELFF
TRBV2,NA,16,TRBJ2-3,TRBD2,TGTGCCAGCACGGGAGGGATTGCAACTAGCACAGATACGCAGTATTTT,CASTGGIATSTDTQYF
TRBV7-2,NA,18,TRBJ2-6,TRBD1,TGTGCCAGCAGCTCGGGACAGGGGGCATTAACTGGGGCCAACGTCCTGACTTTC,CASSSGQGALTGANVLTF
TRBV29-1,NA,13,TRBJ1-2,NA,TGCAGCGTTGAAGGTCCGGTCCAAGGGGGCTACACCTTC,CSVEGPVQGGYTF
TRBV6-1,NA,14,TRBJ2-5,NA,TGTGCCAGCACGGGGCATATGCGGGACCCCTCCCAGTACTTC,CASTGHMRDPSQYF
TRBV28,NA,15,TRBJ2-1,TRBD2,TGTGCCAGCAGTGGCGTAAGACTAGCGGGGGGAAGGGAGTTCTTC,CASSGVRLAGGREFF
TRBV7-6,NA,14,TRBJ1-1,NA,TGTGCCAGCAGCTTAAAGACTCTGAACACTGAAGCTTTCTTT,CASSLKTLNTEAFF
TRBV7-2,NA,14,TRBJ2-1,NA,TGTGCCAGCAGCCCGCTTGGTTCCTCGGGTGAGCAGTTCTTC,CASSPLGSSGEQFF
TRBV28,NA,14,TRBJ2-3,NA,TGTGCCAGCCGCAAGGCACCTAGCACAGATACGCAGTATTTT,CASRKAPSTDTQYF
TRBV28,NA,15,TRBJ2-7,TRBD1,TGTGCCAGCGCTGGGGCGGCAGGGGGCTTCTACGAGCAGTACTTC,CASAGAAGGFYEQYF
TRBV27,once,16,TRBJ1-5,NA,TGTGCCAGCAGTTTAAGGGGTTCGATAGGCAATCAGCCCCAGCATTTT,CASSLRGSIGNQPQHF
TRBV27,NA,17,TRBJ1-5,NA,TGTGCCAGCAGTTTACGGGCTCAGACCTATAGCAATCAGCCCCAGCATTTT,CASSLRAQTYSNQPQHF
TRBV4-1,NA,15,TRBJ1-1,NA,TGCGCCAGCAGCCAACCTAAGGTGGAAAAGCTAGAAGCTTTCTTT,CASSQPKVEKLEAFF
TRBV19,NA,15,TRBJ2-5,TRBD1,TGTGCCAGTAGTACGGCCGGGACAGGGGGGGAGACCCAGTACTTC,CASSTAGTGGETQYF
TRBV9,NA,15,TRBJ1-4,NA,TGTGCCAGCAGCGTAACCCCACAGGGAGATGAAAAACTGTTTTTT,CASSVTPQGDEKLFF
TRBV20-1,NA,11,TRBJ2-7,NA,TGCAGTGCTAGAGGGTCCTACGAGCAGTACTTC,CSARGSYEQYF
TRBV19,NA,16,TRBJ2-6,NA,TGTGCCAGTAGCCGCTCAACAGGCTCTGGGGCCAACGTCCTGACTTTC,CASSRSTGSGANVLTF
TRBV30,NA,16,TRBJ1-3,NA,TGTGCCTGGAGTGTACTCAACAGGCCCTCTGGAAACACCATATATTTT,CAWSVLNRPSGNTIYF
TRBV2,NA,10,TRBJ2-7,NA,TGTGGTTCAAACTCCTACGAGCAGTACTTC,CGSNSYEQYF
TRBV21-1,once,16,TRBJ2-7,NA,TGTGCCAGCAGCAGATTCGGGGACACGGACCCCTACGAGCAGTACTTC,CASSRFGDTDPYEQYF
TRBV4-3,NA,14,TRBJ2-1,NA,TGCGCCAGCAGCCTACAAGTGATCCTCAATGAGCAGTTCTTC,CASSLQVILNEQFF
TRBV10-3,NA,14,TRBJ1-5,TRBD1,TGTGCCATCAGTGGCCAGGGACAGAATCAGCCCCAGCATTTT,CAISGQGQNQPQHF
TRBV10-1,NA,14,TRBJ2-2,NA,TGCGCCAGCAGCCGGGACTTTTATACCGGGGAGCTGTTTTTT,CASSRDFYTGELFF
TRBV28,NA,16,TRBJ2-3,NA,TGTGCCAGCAGTGAAACACAGGGATTAAGCACAGATACGCAGTATTTT,CASSETQGLSTDTQYF
TRBV6-1,NA,16,TRBJ1-2,TRBD1,TGTGCCAGCAGAGAATCAGGGGGGGGTAATGGCGATGGCTACACCTTC,CASRESGGGNGDGYTF
TRBV18,NA,14,TRBJ2-1,TRBD2,TGTGCCAGCTCACCACTAGCGGGCTACAATGAGCAGTTCTTC,CASSPLAGYNEQFF
TRBV4-1,NA,15,TRBJ2-1,NA,TGCGCCAGCAGACCATTTAGGCAGGGCTACAATGAGCAGTTCTTC,CASRPFRQGYNEQFF
TRBV14,NA,16,TRBJ1-2,NA,TGTGCCAGCAGCCGCTACCGGGGCCTGACAGCCTATGGCTACACCTTC,CASSRYRGLTAYGYTF